These 29 T cell receptor beta chains were all obtained from the same sample, sequenced in a study of blood T cell repertoires in COVID-19. Some clones are missing from TCRdb's copy, which holds only in-frame ones; the method was immunoSEQ multiplex PCR. The sample has 650,000 to 800,000 clones; approximately 90% are singletons. The sample taken for sequencing was peripheral blood. The receptors stem from a woman between 18 and 30 years old with acute or convalescent COVID-19.

The V and J genes are TRBV7-9 and TRBJ1-2, with a weak D call TRBD1 (6 bases). Trimming removed 4 bases at V and 2 bases at J, with 17 bases between. Germline lookup yields CDR1 SEHNR and CDR2 FQNEAQ (reference sequence). The CDR3 has 16 amino acids. The CDR3, as DNA: TGTGCCAGCAGCTCCGCCTGGACAACAGGGAACTATGGCTACACCTTC. Translation: CASSSAWTTGNYGYTF.

V and J are TRBV5-6 and TRBJ1-1, with unresolved D. CDR1 and CDR2 (germline): SGHDT, YYEEEE. This CDR3 region has 15 residues. V was trimmed by 4 bases and J by 1 base, leaving 14 bases between them. CDR3 in amino acids: CASSPKVRGNTEAFF. CDR3 sequence (DNA): TGTGCCAGCAGCCCTAAAGTCCGTGGGAACACTGAAGCTTTCTTT.

The gene calls are TRBV7-2 and TRBJ2-7, with D possibly matching TRBD1 (7 bases). Trimming removed 5 bases from V and 0 bases from J, with 23 bases in between. Germline V lookup: CDR1 SGHTA, CDR2 FQGNSA. The CDR3 length is 18 residues. The CDR3 DNA sequence: TGTGCCAGCAGCCACGTTGGAGGGGGCCCCTTAAGCTCCTACGAGCAGTACTTC. This gives the protein CASSHVGGGPLSSYEQYF. Filled out from reference TRBV7-2 and TRBJ2-7, the complete variable domain reads GAGVSQSPSNKVTEKGKDVELRCDPISGHTALYWYRQSLGQGLEFLIYFQGNSAPDKSGLPSDRFSAERTGGSVSTLTIQRTQQEDSAVYLCASSHVGGGPLSSYEQYFGPGTRLTVT.

The V call is TRBV27, the J call TRBJ1-5; the D gene is possibly TRBD1 (6 bases). The V and J ends lost 4 bases and 3 bases respectively, with 13 bases between them. The CDR3 covers 15 residues. Germline loops: CDR1 MNHEY, CDR2 SMNVEV (reference sequence). CDR3 residues: CASSSTGTINQPQHF. DNA of the CDR3: TGTGCCAGCAGTTCTACGGGGACAATCAATCAGCCCCAGCATTTT.

The chain is built from TRBV10-3 and TRBJ1-1, with D perhaps TRBD1 (6 bases). V lost 11 bases and J lost 0, with 13 bases in between. Germline CDR1 reads ENHRY; CDR2 reads SYGVKD. CDR3 length: 13 residues. CDR3 protein: CASRGDMNTEAFF. CDR3 coding DNA: TGTGCCTCTCGGGGGGACATGAACACTGAAGCTTTCTTT.

V gene TRBV6-5 combines with J gene TRBJ1-6; possibly TRBD1 for D (5 bases). V gave up 7 bases and J gave up 4 bases, with 11 bases separating them. CDR3 length equals 14 residues. Looked up from germline, CDR1 is MNHEY and CDR2 is SVGAGI. The CDR3 loop reads CASTGGEYNSPLHF. CDR3 nucleotides: TGTGCCAGCACGGGGGGGGAATATAATTCACCCCTCCACTTT.

The chain is built from TRBV27 and TRBJ2-7, with D possibly matching TRBD2 (6 bases). The CDR3 loop spans 15 amino acids. Deletions cut 5 bases from V and 5 bases from J, with 19 bases between. Germline CDR1 reads MNHEY; CDR2 reads SMNVEV (reference sequence). The DNA of the CDR3 is TGTGCCAGCAGTGCCACTAGCACCCAACCGGACGAGCAGTACTTC. As protein: CASSATSTQPDEQYF.

V usage is TRBV5-1 and J usage is TRBJ2-1; D perhaps matches TRBD1 (6 bases). The CDR3 runs to 17 residues. Germline V CDR1 and CDR2: SGHRS, YFSETQ. Trimming pared 8 bases from V and 1 base from J, leaving 22 bases between. The CDR3 loop is CASHPGHPTLSYNEQFF. The DNA of the CDR3 is TGCGCCAGTCACCCGGGACACCCTACTCTTTCCTACAATGAGCAGTTCTTC.

The chain has TRBV4-1 and TRBJ1-4, with D possibly TRBD1 on 6 matching bases. The CDR3 runs 16 residues. V lost 0 bases, J lost 8 bases, and 16 bases lay in between. Germline values: CDR1 MGHRA, CDR2 YSYEKL. This CDR3 is CASSQDSRGGEEKLFF. The DNA for the CDR3 is TGCGCCAGCAGCCAAGATTCCAGGGGCGGAGAAGAAAAACTGTTTTTT.

The gene calls are TRBV5-3 and TRBJ2-2; the D gene is possibly TRBD2 (6 bases). TRBV5-3 is reported as an ORF; its role is uncertain. Trimming removed 3 bases from V and 4 bases from J, with 7 bases in between. The CDR3 totals 13 residues. The CDR3 here is CARSWDFTGELFF. CDR3 sequence (DNA): TGTGCCAGAAGCTGGGACTTCACCGGGGAGCTGTTTTTT.

This chain joins TRBV19 and TRBJ1-2; D uncertain. The CDR3 is 14 residues long. CDR1 and CDR2 from the germline V gene are LNHDA and SQIVND (reference sequence). V shed 5 bases and J shed 4 bases, with 14 bases lying between them. CDR3 DNA: TGTGCCAGTAGTGCCGGACGGGATTCCTATGGCTACACCTTC. This translates into CASSAGRDSYGYTF.

The rearrangement uses TRBV6-1 and TRBJ1-1, with D perhaps matching TRBD1 (5 bases). Trimming removed 3 bases at V and 0 bases at J, with 11 bases between. The germline V gene has CDR1 MNHNS and CDR2 SASEGT. This CDR3 is built from 15 residues. CDR3 region: CASSEHDSLNTEAFF. CDR3 nucleotide sequence: TGTGCCAGCAGTGAGCATGACAGCTTGAACACTGAAGCTTTCTTT.

CDR3 in DNA: TGTGCCAGCAGCACTACAGGGAGCTCCTATAATTCACCCCTCCACTTT. It yields the protein CASSTTGSSYNSPLHF. V and J are TRBV5-5 and TRBJ1-6; perhaps TRBD1 as D (6 bases). V was trimmed by 4 bases and J by 0 bases, leaving 11 bases between them. CDR3 size: 16 residues. Germline loops: CDR1 SGHKS, CDR2 YYEKEE (reference sequence).

The V gene is TRBV19, the J gene TRBJ2-5, with a possible D match to TRBD2 (5 bases). CDR3 size: 16 residues. Germline CDR1 and CDR2: LNHDA and SQIVND (reference sequence). With 3 bases removed from V and 1 base from J, the gap between germline ends came to 15 bases. CDR3: CASSMGAPPSQETQYF. CDR3 coding DNA: TGTGCCAGTAGTATGGGAGCCCCACCCTCCCAAGAGACCCAGTACTTC.

This chain links TRBV1 with TRBJ2-7; the table's D gene call, TRBD2, was not cross checked with the DNA. TRBV1 is a pseudogene. This CDR3 region has 10 residues. CDR3 nucleotide sequence: TGCGCCCTGGGGGGGTCCGAGCAGTACTTC. Encoded protein: CALGGSEQYF.

The rearrangement links TRBV5-5 to TRBJ1-6; 7 bases agree with TRBD1. The CDR3 covers 17 residues. Germline trimming cut 1 base from V and 7 bases from J; bases unmatched to any gene: 11. The germline gives CDR1 SGHKS, CDR2 YYEKEE (reference sequence). The CDR3 DNA reads TGTGCCAGCAGCTTGACGTACAGGGGACTAGTCAATTCACCCCTCCACTTT. It encodes CASSLTYRGLVNSPLHF. Complete variable domain (other parts from reference TRBV5-5 and TRBJ1-6): DAGVTQSPTHLIKTRGQQVTLRCSPISGHKSVSWYQQVLGQGPQFIFQYYEKEERGRGNFPDRFSARQFPNYSSELNVNALLLGDSALYLCASSLTYRGLVNSPLHFGNGTRLTVT.

This clone was seen only once. This chain links TRBV5-1 with TRBJ2-5, with 10 bases aligning to TRBD2. This CDR3 contains 19 residues. The V segment lost 4 bases and the J segment 1 base; nucleotides outside the gene matches: 16. Germline CDR1 reads SGHRS; CDR2 reads YFSETQ. The chain's CDR3 is CASSPPLSGGVIFQETQYF. In DNA, the CDR3 is TGCGCCAGCAGCCCCCCATTGAGCGGGGGGGTTATATTCCAAGAGACCCAGTACTTC.

The V gene is TRBV5-1, the J gene TRBJ1-5, with 8 bases aligning to TRBD1. This CDR3 is 15 amino acids long. The V and J ends lost 0 bases and 6 bases, in that order; junction bases with no gene match: 5. Germline assignment: CDR1 SGHRS and CDR2 YFSETQ. CDR3 residues: CASSLATGVGQPQHF. CDR3 DNA sequence: TGCGCCAGCAGCTTGGCGACAGGGGTGGGTCAGCCCCAGCATTTT.

The V and J genes are TRBV2 and TRBJ1-1; possibly TRBD1 for D (5 bases). V was shortened by 5 bases and J by 5 bases, with 12 bases between the two germline ends. The CDR3 length is 13 residues. Germline CDR1 and CDR2: SNHLY and FYNNEI. The CDR3 DNA reads as TGTGCCAGCAGTCGGGGGATCGGGACTGAAGCTTTCTTT. Amino acid sequence: CASSRGIGTEAFF.

V and J are TRBV3-1 (or the pseudogene TRBV3-2) and TRBJ1-4; D is ambiguous. The V gene's germline CDR1 is LGHDT and CDR2 YNNKEL (reference sequence). The CDR3 length is 16 residues. V lost 0 bases and J lost 0, with 8 bases in between. The CDR3: CASSQESEATNEKLFF. CDR3 nucleotide sequence: TGTGCCAGCAGCCAAGAGAGCGAAGCAACTAATGAAAAACTGTTTTTT.

This chain connects TRBV6-6 to TRBJ1-5; a weak D match, TRBD1 (5 bases). The CDR3 has 14 residues. Germline V gene lookup returns CDR1 MNHNY and CDR2 SVGAGI (reference sequence). Trimming removed 1 base at V and 3 bases at J, with 7 bases between. Here the CDR3 reads CASSYWGDNQPQHF. CDR3 DNA sequence: TGTGCCAGCAGTTACTGGGGGGACAATCAGCCCCAGCATTTT.

The rearrangement uses TRBV21-1 and TRBJ1-2; no check of the table's D call, TRBD1, against the DNA was made. TRBV21-1 is a recognized pseudogene. CDR3 length: 15 amino acids. The CDR3 DNA sequence: TGTGCCAGCAGCCCCACCGGGACAGGGCACTATGGCTACACCTTC. It yields the protein CASSPTGTGHYGYTF.

This chain joins TRBV5-6 and TRBJ2-1; the match to TRBD2 covers 10 bases. The CDR3 is 15 amino acids. Losses at the gene ends were 5 bases for V and 1 base for J; bases not matched to a gene: 3. Per the germline V gene, CDR1 is SGHDT and CDR2 is YYEEEE. The CDR3 coding sequence is TGTGCCAGCAGAAGCGGGGGGGCGTCCTACAATGAGCAGTTCTTC. Amino acid sequence: CASRSGGASYNEQFF.

The V and J genes are TRBV4-1 and TRBJ1-6; D is undetermined. V was pared by 1 base and J by 9 bases, with 19 bases between. Looked up from germline, CDR1 is MGHRA and CDR2 is YSYEKL. This CDR3 region has 17 residues. CDR3 sequence reads: CASSQVGEGGNGSPLHF. In DNA form, the CDR3 reads TGCGCCAGCAGCCAAGTTGGGGAGGGCGGCAACGGTTCACCCCTCCACTTT.

The V call is TRBV5-1, the J call TRBJ2-1; the match to TRBD2 covers 9 bases. The CDR3 has 17 residues. Germline V gene lookup returns CDR1 SGHRS and CDR2 YFSETQ. After removal of 6 bases from V and 1 base from J, the junction contained 11 bases not matched to a gene. The CDR3 spells CASKKGSGGRSYNEQFF. In DNA, the CDR3 is TGCGCCAGCAAAAAGGGGAGCGGGGGGCGATCCTACAATGAGCAGTTCTTC.

The V call is TRBV5-1, the J call TRBJ2-7; perhaps TRBD1 as D (6 bases). The germline gives CDR1 SGHRS, CDR2 YFSETQ. Trimming shortened V by 6 bases and J by 4 bases, and 20 bases separated the two germline ends. This CDR3 is 15 amino acids long. DNA of the CDR3: TGCGCCAGCAAGGGTACTCCGGGACAACCTTACGAGCAGTACTTC. Translating gives CASKGTPGQPYEQYF.

This sequence joins TRBV2 and TRBJ1-2; 8 bases map to TRBD1. The germline gives CDR1 SNHLY, CDR2 FYNNEI. The CDR3 consists of 16 residues. The trim removed 6 bases at V and 0 bases at J, leaving 9 bases unmatched. CDR3 bases: TGTGCCAGCAGCACGGGCAGGGGGCAGACTAACTATGGCTACACCTTC. Amino acids: CASSTGRGQTNYGYTF.

V is TRBV18 and J is TRBJ1-5; D gene ambiguous. The germline V gene has CDR1 KGHSH and CDR2 LQKENI. V lost 3 bases and J 2 bases, leaving 5 bases between the germline ends. This CDR3 spans 13 amino acids. CDR3 amino acids: CASSPSGNQPQHF. DNA for the CDR3: TGTGCCAGCTCACCCAGTGGCAATCAGCCCCAGCATTTT.

This chain uses TRBV19 with TRBJ1-5; D is perhaps TRBD1 (5 bases). Germline V CDR1 and CDR2: LNHDA, SQIVND (reference sequence). With 3 bases removed from V and 0 bases from J, the gap between germline ends came to 9 bases. This CDR3 region has 15 residues. CDR3: CASSIIRGSNQPQHF. The CDR3 DNA sequence: TGTGCCAGTAGTATCATTAGGGGTAGCAATCAGCCCCAGCATTTT.